These 27 T cell receptor beta chains were all obtained from the same sample, sequenced in a study of T cell responses to AZD1222 COVID-19 vaccine. The assay was immunoSEQ multiplex PCR, and TCRdb's table has in-frame clones only and misses some. The sample has 130,000 to 150,000 clones, roughly 90% seen once; the top ten hold 1.7%. The input for sequencing was peripheral blood, taken on day 0 of AZD1222 vaccination. The source of these receptors is an adult in good health.

The gene calls are TRBV19 and TRBJ2-1; D may be TRBD2 (5 bases). Looked up from germline, CDR1 is LNHDA and CDR2 is SQIVND (reference sequence). V lost 5 bases and J 10 bases, leaving 24 bases between the germline ends. This CDR3 is 16 amino acids long. CDR3 protein: CASSVPYGGSTGEQFF. In DNA form, the CDR3 reads TGTGCCAGTAGTGTCCCCTATGGCGGGTCCACGGGGGAGCAGTTCTTC.

This clone was counted between two and nine times. The V call is TRBV6-4, the J call TRBJ2-3; 7 bases are a match to TRBD2. CDR1 MRHNA and CDR2 SNTAGT come from the germline V gene. This CDR3 has 15 residues. After removal of 4 bases from V and 4 bases from J, the junction contained 8 bases not matched to a gene. The CDR3 bases are TGTGCCAGCAGTGTACGAGCGGGAAGCGCAGATACGCAGTATTTT. Encoded protein: CASSVRAGSADTQYF.

V and J are TRBV6-5 and TRBJ1-3; D is ambiguous. V was trimmed by 8 bases and J by 3 bases, leaving 14 bases between them. CDR1 MNHEY and CDR2 SVGAGI come from the germline V gene. The CDR3 is 14 residues long. CDR3 DNA sequence: TGTGCCAGCCACGCCCTGGCGTTTGGAAACACCATATATTTT. Its translation is CASHALAFGNTIYF.

This chain links TRBV5-5 with TRBJ1-6; unclear D gene. Germline CDR1 and CDR2: SGHKS and YYEKEE (reference sequence). The germline V and J ends were trimmed by 5 bases and 8 bases, with 14 bases remaining between them. The CDR3 runs 14 residues. The CDR3 is CASRPGQQHSPLHF. DNA of the CDR3: TGTGCCAGCAGGCCGGGCCAGCAGCATTCACCCCTCCACTTT.

This clone was detected only once. The chain has TRBV10-1 and TRBJ2-3; D call uncertain. The CDR3 contains 17 residues. Germline V lookup: CDR1 WNHNN, CDR2 SYGVQD (reference sequence). The V and J ends lost 2 bases and 10 bases respectively, with 25 bases between them. The CDR3 reads CASSEHAKSKTPPPQYF. CDR3 DNA sequence: TGCGCCAGCAGTGAGCATGCCAAGTCCAAAACTCCCCCCCCGCAGTATTTT.

The chain is built from TRBV12-5 and TRBJ1-2, with unresolved D. The CDR3 has 15 amino acids. CDR1 is LGHNT, CDR2 FRNRAP, per germline. V was clipped by 4 bases and J by 1 base, with 13 bases between them. CDR3 nucleotides: TGTGCTAGTGGTTCCCCATCGGGCGGTAACTATGGCTACACCTTC. Residues: CASGSPSGGNYGYTF.

The chain uses TRBV3-1 (or the pseudogene TRBV3-2) and TRBJ2-7, with 12 bases lining up with TRBD2. The CDR3 is 18 amino acids. The V gene end was trimmed by 3 bases and the J gene end by 4 bases; junction bases not matched to a gene: 13. Germline loops: CDR1 LGHDT, CDR2 YNNKEL (reference sequence). The CDR3 reads CASSHGRLTSGRTYEQYF. Here the CDR3 DNA reads TGTGCCAGCAGCCATGGAAGGCTGACTAGCGGGAGAACTTACGAGCAGTACTTC.

The genes are TRBV7-9 and TRBJ2-7; 7 bases fit TRBD2. V shed 5 bases, J shed 9 bases, and the junction held 10 bases outside the gene matches. The CDR3 loop spans 13 amino acids. Looked up from germline, CDR1 is SEHNR and CDR2 is FQNEAQ (reference sequence). CDR3 DNA sequence: TGTGCCAGCAGCCCCCTTGCAGGCGGGGGGCAGTACTTC. It encodes CASSPLAGGGQYF. Complete variable domain (other parts from reference TRBV7-9 and TRBJ2-7): DTGVSQNPRHKITKRGQNVTFRCDPISEHNRLYWYRQTLGQGPEFLTYFQNEAQLEKSRLLSDRFSAERPKGSFSTLEIQRTEQGDSAMYLCASSPLAGGGQYFGPGTRLTVT.

CDR3 in DNA: TGTGCCAGCAGCGTCGACATGCCGCCGAATTCACCCCTCCACTTT. Encoded protein: CASSVDMPPNSPLHF. The chain employs TRBV9 and TRBJ1-6; the D is unclear. The CDR3 is made up of 15 amino acids. Germline V gene sequence: CDR1 SGDLS, CDR2 YYNGEE. V lost 2 bases, J lost 7 bases, and 13 bases lay in between.

The genes are TRBV5-1 and TRBJ1-4; the D gene is possibly TRBD1 (5 bases). Deletions cut 0 bases from V and 8 bases from J, with 14 bases between. Germline lookup yields CDR1 SGHRS and CDR2 YFSETQ. This CDR3 spans 15 amino acids. The DNA of the CDR3 is TGCGCCAGCAGCTTGGCGGGGGGAATATGGGAAAAACTGTTTTTT. Its protein is CASSLAGGIWEKLFF.

This clone is a singleton in its sample. The V call is TRBV5-4, the J call TRBJ2-1, with D possibly being TRBD1 (6 bases). V shed 3 bases and J shed 2 bases, with 9 bases lying between them. CDR3 length: 14 residues. Per the germline V gene, CDR1 is SGHNT and CDR2 is YYREEE (reference sequence). CDR3 DNA: TGTGCCAGCAGCTCCAGGGGCCCCTACAATGAGCAGTTCTTC. It translates to CASSSRGPYNEQFF.

The J gene is TRBJ1-1, the V gene TRBV7-9; D remains ambiguous. The CDR3 has 13 amino acids. Germline V gene data show CDR1 as SEHNR and CDR2 as FQNEAQ (reference sequence). Trimming shortened V by 3 bases and J by 7 bases, and 12 bases separated the two germline ends. This CDR3 is CASSFTGPGEAFF. The CDR3 DNA is TGTGCCAGCAGCTTTACGGGTCCGGGTGAAGCTTTCTTT.

The V and J genes are TRBV27 and TRBJ2-2, with TRBD1 identical over 10 bases. The CDR3 has 18 amino acids. Germline V gene lookup returns CDR1 MNHEY and CDR2 SMNVEV (reference sequence). After removal of 3 bases from V and 4 bases from J, the junction contained 11 bases not matched to a gene. As DNA, the CDR3 is TGTGCCAGCAGTTTGGACAGGGGGAGAAGGCTTACCACCGGGGAGCTGTTTTTT. Translated, it gives CASSLDRGRRLTTGELFF.

V gene TRBV7-3 combines with J gene TRBJ2-1; D gene uncertain. CDR1 and CDR2 (germline): SGHTA, FQGTGA. The CDR3 loop spans 17 amino acids. With 1 base removed from V and 1 base from J, the gap between germline ends came to 14 bases. CDR3 sequence reads: CASSLRGSRGSYNEQFF. CDR3 sequence (DNA): TGTGCCAGCAGCTTAAGGGGTAGTCGTGGGTCCTACAATGAGCAGTTCTTC.

The chain has TRBV29-1 and TRBJ1-3; 8 bases fit TRBD1. The CDR3 has 13 residues. V shed 4 bases and J 2 bases; nucleotides not matched to a gene: 1. Per the germline V gene, CDR1 is SQVTM and CDR2 is ANQGSEA. CDR3 DNA: TGCAGCGTTGCGGGACAGGCTGGAAACACCATATATTTT. Protein product: CSVAGQAGNTIYF.

This rearrangement joins TRBV5-6 to TRBJ2-1; 8 bases are shared with TRBD2. The CDR3 runs to 13 residues. J lost 7 bases, V lost 0 bases, and 0 bases had no gene match. Germline V gene lookup returns CDR1 SGHDT and CDR2 YYEEEE. CDR3 amino acids: CASSLAGGNEQFF. The CDR3 DNA follows: TGTGCCAGCAGCTTGGCGGGGGGGAATGAGCAGTTCTTC.

The chain couples TRBV24-1 to TRBJ1-1; D remains ambiguous. This CDR3 spans 13 amino acids. Germline V gene lookup returns CDR1 KGHDR and CDR2 SFDVKD. V was pared by 3 bases and J by 1 base, with 5 bases between. This CDR3 reads CATSDHQNTEAFF. The CDR3 coding sequence is TGTGCCACCAGTGATCACCAGAACACTGAAGCTTTCTTT.

The chain carries TRBV7-3 and TRBJ2-2; the match to TRBD1 covers 9 bases. V lost 6 bases and J lost 4; bases outside the gene matches: 6. The CDR3 extends over 15 amino acids. Germline CDR1 is SGHTA and CDR2 is FQGTGA. CDR3 in amino acids: CASSRDRESTGELFF. The CDR3 bases are TGTGCCAGCAGTAGGGACAGGGAGAGCACCGGGGAGCTGTTTTTT. Full variable domain (remainder filled in from reference TRBV7-3 and TRBJ2-2): GAGVSQTPSNKVTEKGKYVELRCDPISGHTALYWYRQSLGQGPEFLIYFQGTGAADDSGLPNDRFFAVRPEGSVSTLKIQRTERGDSAVYLCASSRDRESTGELFFGEGSRLTVL.

The chain combines TRBV27 with TRBJ2-1; D uncertain. The V gene's germline CDR1 is MNHEY and CDR2 SMNVEV (reference sequence). The CDR3 sequence is 13 residues long. V was trimmed by 3 bases and J by 5 bases, leaving 8 bases between them. CDR3 nucleotides: TGTGCCAGCAGTTTCGGTAGAAACAATGAGCAGTTCTTC. Its translation: CASSFGRNNEQFF.

This rearrangement joins TRBV28 to TRBJ2-3; 7 bases match TRBD1. The CDR3 extends over 15 amino acids. CDR1 MDHEN and CDR2 SYDVKM come from the germline V gene. Trimming removed 3 bases from V and 5 bases from J; junction bases left unmatched: 8. CDR3 in DNA: TGTGCCAGCAGTTTGATAGGTCAGGGGGTAGATACGCAGTATTTT. Protein sequence: CASSLIGQGVDTQYF.

V gene TRBV6-5 combines with J gene TRBJ1-2; the D is unclear. The germline gives CDR1 MNHEY, CDR2 SVGAGI. The CDR3 is made up of 14 amino acids. V lost 2 bases and J 4 bases, leaving 11 bases between the germline ends. In nucleotides, the CDR3 is TGTGCCAGCAGTTACAACAGCGTCTCCTATGGCTACACCTTC. Protein sequence: CASSYNSVSYGYTF.

The V gene is TRBV6-1, the J gene TRBJ2-1, with TRBD2 matching over 7 bases. Germline loops: CDR1 MNHNS, CDR2 SASEGT. Trimming removed 1 base from V and 3 bases from J; junction bases left unmatched: 6. The CDR3 spans 16 residues. In DNA form, the CDR3 reads TGTGCCAGCAGTGAAGAACCTAGCGGTTTCTACAATGAGCAGTTCTTC. Its translation: CASSEEPSGFYNEQFF.

The chain links TRBV7-2 to TRBJ2-2; 9 bases align to TRBD1. The trim removed 5 bases at V and 6 bases at J, leaving 7 bases unmatched. Germline lookup yields CDR1 SGHTA and CDR2 FQGNSA. The CDR3 spans 15 residues. Written as DNA, the CDR3 is TGTGCCAGCAGCCGGGACAGGGCCGTACCCGGGGAGCTGTTTTTT. Translating it yields CASSRDRAVPGELFF.

CDR3 sequence: CASSAGGSPLHF. CDR3 DNA: TGTGCCAGCAGCGCGGGGGGCTCACCCCTCCACTTT. The chain is built from TRBV6-5 and TRBJ1-6; TRBD1 is a possible D gene (6 bases). Germline lookup yields CDR1 MNHEY and CDR2 SVGAGI. The V gene lost 6 bases and the J gene lost 10 bases, with 10 bases spanning the gap. This CDR3 is built from 12 residues.

The genes are TRBV6-5 and TRBJ2-1; 11 bases fit TRBD2. V dropped 2 bases and J dropped 6; count of bases not matched to a gene: 6. CDR3 size: 16 residues. The germline V gene encodes CDR1 MNHEY and CDR2 SVGAGI. The CDR3 nucleotides read TGTGCCAGCAGTTACCTTAGCGGGAGGGGTTTCAATGAGCAGTTCTTC. Translation: CASSYLSGRGFNEQFF.

J is TRBJ2-7 and V is TRBV18; a possible D gene is TRBD1 (5 bases). V gave up 3 bases and J gave up 5 bases, with 14 bases separating them. Germline V gives CDR1 KGHSH, CDR2 LQKENI. There are 14 residues in the CDR3. CDR3 DNA: TGTGCCAGCTCACCCCAGGGTTTCGTCGACGAGCAGTACTTC. Its translation: CASSPQGFVDEQYF. Full variable domain (missing parts from reference TRBV18 and TRBJ2-7): NAGVMQNPRHLVRRRGQEARLRCSPMKGHSHVYWYRQLPEEGLKFMVYLQKENIIDESGMPKERFSAEFPKEGPSILRIQQVVRGDSAAYFCASSPQGFVDEQYFGPGTRLTVT.

The chain is built from TRBV27 and TRBJ2-5, with 10 bases that match TRBD2. The CDR3 is 16 residues long. V trimming: 5 bases; J trimming: 1 base; junction bases outside the gene matches: 7. From germline, CDR1 is MNHEY and CDR2 SMNVEV (reference sequence). The CDR3 region is CASSPSGRGIQETQYF. The CDR3 bases are TGTGCCAGCAGTCCGAGCGGGAGGGGCATCCAAGAGACCCAGTACTTC.